This T cell receptor (beta chain) appears in the sequencing data of a study of blood T cell repertoires in COVID-19. Overall study: Samples of COVID-19 (acute and convalescent) were obtained from the United States, Italy and Spain.

Under the authors' procedure: Amplification from reference gene primers served as the basis for estimated nucleated cell counts. Assay used: immunoSEQ multiplex PCR; TCRdb lists only in-frame clones, some missing. That table is the source of V, J and clone size, and D and trimming were worked out from the DNA. The data show roughly 97,000 clones, around 80% seen once. The CDR3 extends over 16 amino acids. V gave up 6 bases and J gave up 4 bases; unmatched junction bases: 11. Germline-derived CDR1 and CDR2 are WNHNN and SYGVQD (reference sequence). The chain has TRBV10-1 and TRBJ1-1; TRBD1 agrees at 10 bases. This TCR came from a man aged 65 to 85 with acute or convalescent COVID-19. The specimen sequenced was peripheral blood. The CDR3 loop reads CASRKERTGGVTEAFF. For the CDR3, the DNA is TGCGCCAGCAGGAAGGAGCGGACAGGGGGTGTCACTGAAGCTTTCTTT.